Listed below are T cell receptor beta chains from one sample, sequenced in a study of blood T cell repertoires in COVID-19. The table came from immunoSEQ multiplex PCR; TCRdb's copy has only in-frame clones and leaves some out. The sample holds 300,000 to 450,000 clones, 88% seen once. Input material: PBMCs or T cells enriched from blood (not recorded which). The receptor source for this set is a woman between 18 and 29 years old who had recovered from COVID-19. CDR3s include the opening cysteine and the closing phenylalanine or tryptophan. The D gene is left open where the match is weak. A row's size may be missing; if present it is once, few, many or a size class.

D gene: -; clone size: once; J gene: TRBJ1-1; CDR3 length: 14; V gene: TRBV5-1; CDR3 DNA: TGCGCCAGCAGCTTGGAAAGGGGGACGACTGAAGCTTTCTTT; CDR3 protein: CASSLERGTTEAFF
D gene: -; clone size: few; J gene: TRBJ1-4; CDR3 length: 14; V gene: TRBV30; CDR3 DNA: TGTGCCTGGAGTGCTTCGGGTGGTCATGAAAAACTGTTTTTT; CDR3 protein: CAWSASGGHEKLFF
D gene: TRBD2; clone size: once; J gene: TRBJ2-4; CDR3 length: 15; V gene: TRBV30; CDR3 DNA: TGTGCCTGGAAACAGGGTAGCGGGGGGGCGTACATTCAGTACTTC; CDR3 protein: CAWKQGSGGAYIQYF
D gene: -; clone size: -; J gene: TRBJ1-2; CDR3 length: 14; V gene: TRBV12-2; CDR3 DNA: TGTGCAAGTCGCTACGACAGGACTAACTATGGCTACACCTTC; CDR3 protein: CASRYDRTNYGYTF
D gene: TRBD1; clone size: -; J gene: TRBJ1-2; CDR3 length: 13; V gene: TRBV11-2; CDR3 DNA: TGTGCCAGCAGCTCCAAAAGGACAGGGGGCTACACCTTC; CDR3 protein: CASSSKRTGGYTF
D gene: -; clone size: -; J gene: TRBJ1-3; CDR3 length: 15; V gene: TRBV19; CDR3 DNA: TGTGCCAGTAGTATAGATGGCAACTCTGGAAACACCATATATTTT; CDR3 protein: CASSIDGNSGNTIYF
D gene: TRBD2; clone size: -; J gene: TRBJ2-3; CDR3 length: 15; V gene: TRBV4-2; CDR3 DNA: TGTGCCAGCAGCCCCCTGGGGGGGGGAGAAGATACGCAGTATTTT; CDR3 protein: CASSPLGGGEDTQYF
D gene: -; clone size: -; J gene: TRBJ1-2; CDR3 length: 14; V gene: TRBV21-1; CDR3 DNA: TGTGCCAGCACCAAAGGGGGCGCGAAGAATGGCTACACCTTC; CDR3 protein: CASTKGGAKNGYTF
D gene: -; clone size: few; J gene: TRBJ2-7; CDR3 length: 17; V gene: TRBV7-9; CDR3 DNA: TGTGCCAGCAGCTTACTACAGAAGGACACAAGATCCTACGAGCAGTACTTC; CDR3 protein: CASSLLQKDTRSYEQYF
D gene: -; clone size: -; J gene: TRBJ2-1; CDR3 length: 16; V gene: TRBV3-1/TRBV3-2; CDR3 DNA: TGTGCCAGCAGCCAAGAGGAGGGTTATGCCTACAATGAGCAGTTCTTC; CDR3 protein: CASSQEEGYAYNEQFF
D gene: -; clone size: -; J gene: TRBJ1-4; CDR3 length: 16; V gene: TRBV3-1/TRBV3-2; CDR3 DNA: TGTGCCAGCAGCCAAGGGATAGTCGGGGGTCAAGAAAAACTGTTTTTT; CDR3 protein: CASSQGIVGGQEKLFF
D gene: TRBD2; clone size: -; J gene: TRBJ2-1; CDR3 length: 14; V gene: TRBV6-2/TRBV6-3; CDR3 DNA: TGTGCCAGCAGTGGCCAGCGGGGGGGCGGTGAGCAGTTCTTC; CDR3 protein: CASSGQRGGGEQFF
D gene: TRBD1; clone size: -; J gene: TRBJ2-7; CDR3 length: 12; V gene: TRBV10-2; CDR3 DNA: TGCGCCAGCGGCGGACAGGGTTACGAGCAGTACTTC; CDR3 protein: CASGGQGYEQYF
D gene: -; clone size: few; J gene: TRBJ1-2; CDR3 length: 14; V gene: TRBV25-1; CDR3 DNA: TGTGCCAGCAGTGAGCTCAGGCAGCCCTATGGCTACACCTTC; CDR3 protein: CASSELRQPYGYTF
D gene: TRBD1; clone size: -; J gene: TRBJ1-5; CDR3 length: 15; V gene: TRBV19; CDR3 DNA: TGTGCCAGTACCCTAGACAGGGACGGCAATCAGCCCCAGCATTTT; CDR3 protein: CASTLDRDGNQPQHF
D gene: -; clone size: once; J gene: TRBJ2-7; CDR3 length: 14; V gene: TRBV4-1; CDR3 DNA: TGCGCCAGCAGCCAGGGGGCTTTCTCCTACGAGCAGTACTTC; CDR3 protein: CASSQGAFSYEQYF
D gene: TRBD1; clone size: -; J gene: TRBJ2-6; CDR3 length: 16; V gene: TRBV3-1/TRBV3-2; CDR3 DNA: TGTGCCAGCAGCATATTACAGGGGGTCGGGGCCAACGTCCTGACTTTC; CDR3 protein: CASSILQGVGANVLTF
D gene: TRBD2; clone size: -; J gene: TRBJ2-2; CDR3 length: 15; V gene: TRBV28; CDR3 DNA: TGTGCCAGCAGTTTTGGGACGGCGGGGGCCGGGGAGCTGTTTTTT; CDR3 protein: CASSFGTAGAGELFF
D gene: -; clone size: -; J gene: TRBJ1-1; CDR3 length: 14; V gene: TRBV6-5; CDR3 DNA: TGTGCCAGCAGCGCCGCGAGGATGAACACTGAAGCTTTCTTT; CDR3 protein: CASSAARMNTEAFF
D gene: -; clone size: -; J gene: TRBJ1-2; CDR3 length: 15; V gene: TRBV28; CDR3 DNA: TGTGCCAGCAGTTTTCCGCAGGGGAATATCTATGGCTACACCTTC; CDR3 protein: CASSFPQGNIYGYTF
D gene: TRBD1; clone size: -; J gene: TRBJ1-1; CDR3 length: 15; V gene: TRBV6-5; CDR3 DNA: TGTGCCAGCAGTCCACTTGACAGGGAACCCACTGAAGCTTTCTTT; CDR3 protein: CASSPLDREPTEAFF
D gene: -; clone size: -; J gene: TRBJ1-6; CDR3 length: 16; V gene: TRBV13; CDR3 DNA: TGTGCCAGCAGCGCAAAAGGGACAATCAATAATTCACCCCTCCACTTT; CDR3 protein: CASSAKGTINNSPLHF
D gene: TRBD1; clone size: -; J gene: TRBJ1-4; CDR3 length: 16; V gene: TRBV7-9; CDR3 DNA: TGTGCCAGCAGCTTAGGGACAGGTCGGATTAATGAAAAACTGTTTTTT; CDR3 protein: CASSLGTGRINEKLFF
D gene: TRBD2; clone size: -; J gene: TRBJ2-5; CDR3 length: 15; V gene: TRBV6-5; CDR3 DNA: TGTGCCAGCAGTTCGACTAGCGGGGGGGAAGAGACCCAGTACTTC; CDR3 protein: CASSSTSGGEETQYF
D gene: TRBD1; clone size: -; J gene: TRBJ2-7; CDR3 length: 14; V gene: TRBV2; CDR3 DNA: TGTGCCAGCAGGGCCGGGACAGGGGGCTACGAGCAGTACTTC; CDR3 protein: CASRAGTGGYEQYF
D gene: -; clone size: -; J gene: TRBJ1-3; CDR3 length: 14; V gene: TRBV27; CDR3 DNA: TGTGCCAGCGGGACCGGGGGTGGTGGAAACACCATATATTTT; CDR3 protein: CASGTGGGGNTIYF
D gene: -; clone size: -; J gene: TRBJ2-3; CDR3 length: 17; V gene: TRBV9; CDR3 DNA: TGTGCCAGCAGCTCAGGTGGGGCTACCTTACCCGGGGATACGCAGTATTTT; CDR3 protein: CASSSGGATLPGDTQYF
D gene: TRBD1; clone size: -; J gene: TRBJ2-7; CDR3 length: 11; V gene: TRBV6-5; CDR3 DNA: TGTGCCACCCGACAGGGCTCCGAGCAGTACTTC; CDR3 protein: CATRQGSEQYF
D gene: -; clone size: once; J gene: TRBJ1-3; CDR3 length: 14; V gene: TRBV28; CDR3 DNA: TGTGCCAGCAGTGTAAACAGGGTTGGAAACACCATATATTTT; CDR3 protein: CASSVNRVGNTIYF
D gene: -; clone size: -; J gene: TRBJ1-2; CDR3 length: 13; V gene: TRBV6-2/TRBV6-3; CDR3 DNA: TGTGCCAGCAGCTCAGGCGCAGGCTATGGCTACACCTTC; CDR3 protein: CASSSGAGYGYTF
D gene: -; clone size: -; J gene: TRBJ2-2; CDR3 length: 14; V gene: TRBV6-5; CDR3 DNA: TGTGCCAGCAGGTTGACACCTAACACCGGGGAGCTGTTTTTT; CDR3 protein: CASRLTPNTGELFF
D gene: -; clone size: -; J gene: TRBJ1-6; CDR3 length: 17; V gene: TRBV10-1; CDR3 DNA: TGCGCCAGCAGTGTCAGGATCGTGTCCTCCTATAATTCACCCCTCCACTTT; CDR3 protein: CASSVRIVSSYNSPLHF
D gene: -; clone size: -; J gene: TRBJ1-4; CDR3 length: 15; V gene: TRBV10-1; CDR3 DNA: TGCGCCAGCAGTGATCGTCCTACCCGGCGGGAAAAACTGTTTTTT; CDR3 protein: CASSDRPTRREKLFF
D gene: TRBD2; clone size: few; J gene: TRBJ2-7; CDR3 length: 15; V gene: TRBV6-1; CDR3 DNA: TGTGCCAGCAGTGAAGCTGCGGGGGGTTCGTACGAGCAGTACTTC; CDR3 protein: CASSEAAGGSYEQYF
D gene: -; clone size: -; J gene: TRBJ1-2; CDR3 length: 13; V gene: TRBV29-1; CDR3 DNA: TGCAGCGTTGAGGGGGAGGAACTCTATGGCTACACCTTC; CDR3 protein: CSVEGEELYGYTF
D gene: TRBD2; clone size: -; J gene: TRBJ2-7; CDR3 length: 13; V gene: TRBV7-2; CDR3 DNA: TGTGCCAGCACCCCGACTAGCGCGGCCGAGCAGTACTTC; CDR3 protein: CASTPTSAAEQYF
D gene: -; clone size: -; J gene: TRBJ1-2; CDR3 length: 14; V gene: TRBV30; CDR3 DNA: TGTGCCTGGTACAAAGACAGTTCCCTCTATGGCTACACCTTC; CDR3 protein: CAWYKDSSLYGYTF
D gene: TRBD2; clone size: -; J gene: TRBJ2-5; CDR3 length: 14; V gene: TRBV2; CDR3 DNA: TGTGCCACCGACGGGGCGGGGGGCCAAGAGACCCAGTACTTC; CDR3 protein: CATDGAGGQETQYF
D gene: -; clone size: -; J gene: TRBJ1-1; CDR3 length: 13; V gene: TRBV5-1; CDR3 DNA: TGCGCCAGCAGCTCCCTAGGGGGCACTGAAGCTTTCTTT; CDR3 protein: CASSSLGGTEAFF
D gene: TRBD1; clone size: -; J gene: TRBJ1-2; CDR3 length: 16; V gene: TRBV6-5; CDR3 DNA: TGTGCCAGCAGTTACGGACCGGGACAGGCTAACTATGGCTACACCTTC; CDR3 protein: CASSYGPGQANYGYTF
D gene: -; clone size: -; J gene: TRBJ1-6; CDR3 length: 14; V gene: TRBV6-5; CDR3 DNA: TGTGCCAGCAGTTACGGCCGAAATAATTCACCCCTCCACTTT; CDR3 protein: CASSYGRNNSPLHF
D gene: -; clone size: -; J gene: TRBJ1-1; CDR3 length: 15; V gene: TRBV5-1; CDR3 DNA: TGCGCCAGCAGCTACCTGGGGACGCGGGGGATTGAAGCTTTCTTT; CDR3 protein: CASSYLGTRGIEAFF
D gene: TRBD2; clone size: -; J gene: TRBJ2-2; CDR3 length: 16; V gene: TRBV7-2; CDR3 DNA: TGTGCCAGCAGCCAACTAGCGGGGGCCCACACCGGGGAGCTGTTTTTT; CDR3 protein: CASSQLAGAHTGELFF
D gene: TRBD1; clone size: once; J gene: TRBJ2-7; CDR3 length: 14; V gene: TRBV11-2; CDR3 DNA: TGTGCCAGCAGCTTAGTCTCAGGGGGCTACGAGCAGTACTTC; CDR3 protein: CASSLVSGGYEQYF
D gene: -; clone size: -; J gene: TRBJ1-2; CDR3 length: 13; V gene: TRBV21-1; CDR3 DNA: TGTGCCAGCAGCGCTAACAGGGACGGTGGCTACACCTTC; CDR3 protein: CASSANRDGGYTF
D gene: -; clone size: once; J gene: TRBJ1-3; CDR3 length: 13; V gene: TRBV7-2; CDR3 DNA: TGTGCCAGCAGCTCGTCTACTGGAAACACCATATATTTT; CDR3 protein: CASSSSTGNTIYF
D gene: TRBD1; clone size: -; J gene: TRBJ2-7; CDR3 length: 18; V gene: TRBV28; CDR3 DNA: TGTGCCAGCAGTTTCTCCCCCGGGACAGGGTCGGGCTTCTACGAGCAGTACTTC; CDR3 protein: CASSFSPGTGSGFYEQYF
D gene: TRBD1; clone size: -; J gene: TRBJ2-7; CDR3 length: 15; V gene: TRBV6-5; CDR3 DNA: TGTGCCAGCAGTTACCCAGGACAGGAGACCTACGAGCAGTACTTC; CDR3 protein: CASSYPGQETYEQYF
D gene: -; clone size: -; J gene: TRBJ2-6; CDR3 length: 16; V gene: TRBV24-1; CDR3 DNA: TGTGCCACCAGTGCTCACGCCGGGTCTGGGGCCAACGTCCTGACTTTC; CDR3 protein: CATSAHAGSGANVLTF
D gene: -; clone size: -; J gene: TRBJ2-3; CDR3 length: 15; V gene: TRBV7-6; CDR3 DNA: TGTGCCAGCAGCTTAGTTCCCGGCGGGGCGGATACGCAGTATTTT; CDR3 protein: CASSLVPGGADTQYF
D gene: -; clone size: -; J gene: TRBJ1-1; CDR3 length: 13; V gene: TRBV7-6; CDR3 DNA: TGTGCCAGCAGCTTTGAGATCTCGGCTGAAGCTTTCTTT; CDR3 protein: CASSFEISAEAFF
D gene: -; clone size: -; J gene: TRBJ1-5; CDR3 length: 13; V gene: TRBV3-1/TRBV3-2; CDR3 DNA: TGTGCCAGCAGCCAAGGACAAAATCAGCCCCAGCATTTT; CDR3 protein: CASSQGQNQPQHF
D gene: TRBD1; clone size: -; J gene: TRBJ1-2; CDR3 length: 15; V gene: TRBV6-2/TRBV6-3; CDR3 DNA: TGTGCCAGCAGTCTCCCCGGGACAGGGGGCCATGGCTACACCTTC; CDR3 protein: CASSLPGTGGHGYTF
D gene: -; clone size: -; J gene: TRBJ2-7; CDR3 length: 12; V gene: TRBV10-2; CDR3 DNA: TGCGCCAGCATGGCCTCCCGTTACGAGCAGTACTTC; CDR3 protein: CASMASRYEQYF
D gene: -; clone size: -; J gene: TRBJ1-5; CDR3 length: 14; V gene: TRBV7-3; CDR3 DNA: TGTGCCAGCAGCCCCTCTCAGTGGGGCCAGCCCCAGCATTTT; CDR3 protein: CASSPSQWGQPQHF
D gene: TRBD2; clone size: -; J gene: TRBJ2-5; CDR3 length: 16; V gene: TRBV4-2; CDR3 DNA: TGTGCCAGCAGCCCAGCGGCTAGCGGGAGCAAAGAGACCCAGTACTTC; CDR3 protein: CASSPAASGSKETQYF
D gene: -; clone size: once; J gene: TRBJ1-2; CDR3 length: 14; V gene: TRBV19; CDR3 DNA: TGTGCCAGTAGTGTAACAGGGTTCCTGCATGGCTACACCTTC; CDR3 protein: CASSVTGFLHGYTF
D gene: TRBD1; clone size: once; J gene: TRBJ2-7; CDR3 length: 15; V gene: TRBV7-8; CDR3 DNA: TGTGCCAGCAGCTTACCTGGGACAGAGGGGTTGGAGCAGTACTTC; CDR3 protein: CASSLPGTEGLEQYF
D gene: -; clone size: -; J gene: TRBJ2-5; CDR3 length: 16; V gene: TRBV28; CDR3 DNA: TGTGCCAGCAGCCTCCGGACAGTATTTTACCAAGAGACCCAGTACTTC; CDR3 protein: CASSLRTVFYQETQYF